This TCR beta chain was recovered during a study of shared clonotypes between healthy human individuals. All donors were Caucasian adults living in Nashville, Tennessee. Deep-level running was used for the assay. Method: immunoSEQ multiplex PCR; TCRdb's copy keeps in-frame clones and lacks some. The table records roughly 2.6 million clones, 90% to 95% of them present only once. Sequencing was done on a sample of naive CD4+ T cells sorted from blood. Subset meaning: CD45RA+ positively selected. The clonotype was recovered from a man younger than 35 in good health.

Written as DNA, the CDR3 is TGCGCCAGCAGCTCAAGTACTAGCGGGGGGGCCGGAGATACGCAGTATTTT. Its translation is CASSSSTSGGAGDTQYF. The chain couples TRBV5-1 to TRBJ2-3; TRBD2 matches at 13 bases. CDR3 size: 17 residues. Trimming at V came to 3 bases and at J to 5 bases, leaving 9 bases not matched to a gene. Germline CDR1 and CDR2: SGHRS and YFSETQ.